This entry is about one T cell receptor beta chain. Its cognate antigen has yet to be identified. The input lacks base qualities; no much larger clone sits a single base away. The source of the sample is a study of a mutant IDH1 vaccine in newly diagnosed glioma (dated by TCRdb to the early 2020s). Some background on the complete study: Vaccination started 4-6 weeks after radiotherapy alone, or was given together with temozolomide cycles in the groups whose treatment included chemotherapy. The week-35 safety follow-up took place at visit V12, and the week-47 end of study took place at visit V13. Peripheral blood samples were drawn at six visits, namely V03 (baseline), V05, V07, V10, V12 and V13. Longitudinal TCRB deep sequencing was performed for about 25 treated patients wherever samples were available for exploratory analyses. Prior to enrollment, patients had been given standard therapy consisting of radiotherapy alone, temozolomide alone, or radiochemotherapy with temozolomide, with the combination given to most patients. Of the roughly 32 patients who were treated, about 62% were male and roughly 38% were female, and the mean age was roughly 40 years.

The label giving this sample's time point can be read as: week 35, safety follow-up. Every vaccine dose consisted of 300 ug of a 20-mer mutant IDH1 peptide in Montanide, administered subcutaneously together with topical imiquimod. Patients received eight vaccinations in weeks 1, 3, 5, 7, 11, 15, 19 and 23, corresponding to visits V03 through V10. All donors had newly diagnosed IDH1-mutant astrocytomas of WHO grade 3 or 4 that showed loss of nuclear ATRX. The samples were drawn from NOA16, a multicentre, single-arm, open-label phase I trial in Germany that tested a mutant IDH1 peptide vaccine in humans for the first time. Genomic DNA for TCRB sequencing was extracted from EDTA blood using the DNeasy Blood and Tissue Kit. The library came from the immunoSEQ multiplex PCR assay. The hsTCRB Kit was used according to the manufacturer's protocol to amplify rearranged TCR beta chain sequences. Sequencing of TCRB libraries was carried out on an Illumina MiSeq. The authors processed their data as follows. The kit vendor's proprietary platform handled demultiplexing, trimming and gene mapping. Drawn from immuneACCESS, this table holds only the in-frame rearrangements with V and J called that TCRdb kept. Clones are partly lost; checked studies trace under half to an unresolved V gene and leave the rest unexplained. V, J and clone size reflect that table, while D and trimming were determined from the DNA. In this sample the table shows some 60,000 clones, about four fifths of which occur a single time. The ten top clones hold roughly 5% of the sample.

General findings and caveats noted by the study authors: Selection of PBMC samples for TCRB deep sequencing was based on availability. Pseudoprogression seemed to be unrelated to changes in the top peripheral T cell clonotypes found by TCRB sequencing. Vaccine-induced immune responses across multiple MHC alleles were detected in about 93% of patients. According to the authors, sample limitations meant that analyses of patient blood samples could not be reproduced.

After removal of 5 bases from V and 3 bases from J, the junction retains 6 bases not matched to a gene. The germline V gene sets CDR1 to MDHEN and CDR2 to SYDVKM. Including the terminal cysteine and phenylalanine, the CDR3 comprises 14 residues. CDR3 DNA only is kept here, 42 bases in frame from base 1. The chain is made from TRBV28 and TRBJ2-7; TRBD1 agrees with 8 junctional bases. This sample comprised PBMCs, obtained from a glioma patient whose treatment included an IDH1 peptide vaccine. The clonotype originates from a man aged 40-50 years with glioma. The sequenced DNA is TGTGCCAGCAGTGTACAGGGGGACGACTACGAGCAGTACTTC. Its translation is CASSVQGDDYEQYF.